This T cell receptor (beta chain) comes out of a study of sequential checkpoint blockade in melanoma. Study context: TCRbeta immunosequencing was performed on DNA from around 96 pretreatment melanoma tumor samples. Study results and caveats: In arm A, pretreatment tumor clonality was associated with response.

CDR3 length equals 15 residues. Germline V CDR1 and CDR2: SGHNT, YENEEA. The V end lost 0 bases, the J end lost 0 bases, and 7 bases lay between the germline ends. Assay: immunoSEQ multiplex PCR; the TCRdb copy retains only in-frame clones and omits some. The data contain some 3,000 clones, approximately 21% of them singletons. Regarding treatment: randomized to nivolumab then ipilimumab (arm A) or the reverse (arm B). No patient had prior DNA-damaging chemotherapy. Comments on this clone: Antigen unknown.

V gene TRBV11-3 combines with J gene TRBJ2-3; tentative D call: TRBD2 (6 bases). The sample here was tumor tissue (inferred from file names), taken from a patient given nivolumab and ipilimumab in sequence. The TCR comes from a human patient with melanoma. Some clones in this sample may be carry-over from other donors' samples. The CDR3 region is CASSLEGGSTDTQYF. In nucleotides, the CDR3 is TGTGCCAGCAGCTTAGAGGGGGGTAGCACAGATACGCAGTATTTT.